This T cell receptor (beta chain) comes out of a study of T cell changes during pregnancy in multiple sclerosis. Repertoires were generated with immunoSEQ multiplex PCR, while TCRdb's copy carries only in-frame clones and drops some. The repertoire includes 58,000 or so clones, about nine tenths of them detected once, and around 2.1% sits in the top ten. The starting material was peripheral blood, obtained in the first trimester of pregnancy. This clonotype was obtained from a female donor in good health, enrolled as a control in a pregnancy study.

Written as DNA, the CDR3 is TGCAGCGGAGTGAGGGCCGGGGAGCTGTTTTTT. This gives the protein CSGVRAGELFF. This sequence joins TRBV29-1 and TRBJ2-2; possible D gene TRBD2, 5 bases. Germline assignment: CDR1 SQVTM and CDR2 ANQGSEA. Trimming stripped 7 bases from V and 6 bases from J, with 9 bases between. This CDR3 has 11 amino acids.